This T cell receptor (beta chain) comes out of a study of blood T cell repertoires in COVID-19. Germline V gene lookup returns CDR1 SEHNR and CDR2 FQNEAQ (reference sequence). V dropped 2 bases and J dropped 2 bases, with 18 bases sitting between them. This CDR3 is 17 amino acids long. Which cohort a participant joined came from the clinical history participants gave. Data came from immunoSEQ multiplex PCR; TCRdb stores just in-frame clones and leaves some out. This repertoire shows around 130,000 clones, 75% to 90% found once; its top ten account for under 2.5%. This TCR derives from a woman between 50 and 59 years old who had recovered from COVID-19. The sequenced material came from PBMCs or T cells enriched from blood (not recorded which). V gene TRBV7-9 combines with J gene TRBJ1-2; D gene ambiguous. CDR3 protein: CASSLLQSGRVNYGYTF. The CDR3 DNA reads TGTGCCAGCAGCTTACTCCAGTCGGGTCGAGTGAACTATGGCTACACCTTC.